This T cell receptor beta chain derives from a study of technical replicates of blood from several donors listed by TCRdb under 2017. The library was prepared using the immunoSEQ multiplex PCR assay. What TCRdb holds here is the immuneACCESS table cut down to in-frame rearrangements. Part of the clones is not present; checked against another copy, under half of the missing clones reflect an unresolved V gene, and the others are unexplained. The sample yields around 84,000 clones; over 85% were counted once. The ten most abundant clones make up more than 0.2% of the sample. V loses 3 bases at its end and J loses 5 bases; junction bases beyond the gene matches: 12. Based on the germline V gene, the CDR1 and CDR2 sequences are MDHEN and SYDVKM. Measured from the cysteine to the phenylalanine, the CDR3 is 16 residues long. Of all the DNA, just the CDR3 is kept, 48 bases in frame from base 1. Concerning this clone itself: The target of this receptor is not known. It has no much larger one-base neighbor in the sample; base qualities were not kept.

The TCR was taken from a human donor in good health. The sequenced sample consisted of T cells isolated from PBMCs. Recombination connected TRBV28 to TRBJ2-5, and 7 junctional nucleotides match TRBD2. The CDR3 protein is CASSLGSGIGGETQYF. The sequence in DNA is TGTGCCAGCAGTTTGGGGAGCGGGATCGGCGGGGAGACCCAGTACTTC.